The 7 T cell receptor beta chains below come from one sample, sequenced in a study of blood T cells in healthy people across ages. PCR was performed a second time for 7 to 11 cycles using a sample-barcoded 5' primer and a J-beta primer mix. TCRdb fed the 5' RACE reads into MiXCR, producing one record per CDR3 protein. The repertoire holds hundreds of thousands of distinct CDR3 sequences, with about 30% as singletons. Sequenced: blood. These receptors originate from a woman aged 80 or over in good health.

This clonotype has a handful of counts. The V call is TRBV7-8, the J call TRBJ1-6; the D gene is possibly TRBD1 (5 bases). Germline V gives CDR1 SGHVS, CDR2 FQNEAQ. V lost 1 base and J 6 bases, leaving 10 bases between the germline ends. The CDR3 is 15 residues long. The CDR3 is CASSLVGTTNSPLHF. CDR3 coding DNA: TGTGCCAGCAGCTTAGTGGGGACCACTAATTCACCCCTCCACTTT.

The chain joins TRBV12-5 to TRBJ2-1; TRBD2 matches 7 bases. The germline V gene has CDR1 LGHNT and CDR2 FRNRAP. V lost 4 bases to trimming and J lost 5 bases; unmatched junction nucleotides: 11. This CDR3 is built from 16 residues. Written as DNA, the CDR3 is TGTGCTAGTGGTTCCCCCGCTGGCGGGGGAGACAATGAGCAGTTCTTC. It is translated as CASGSPAGGGDNEQFF.

The rearrangement uses TRBV27 and TRBJ2-7; D remains unclear. Looked up from germline, CDR1 is MNHEY and CDR2 is SMNVEV (reference sequence). The CDR3 length is 14 residues. V dropped 5 bases and J dropped 2 bases, with 13 bases sitting between them. DNA of the CDR3: TGTGCCAGCAGTGAATTCGGACCGGCCTACGAGCAGTACTTC. Translation: CASSEFGPAYEQYF.

Ten or more counts support this clonotype. This sequence joins TRBV6-5 and TRBJ2-3, with TRBD2 matching 8 bases. This CDR3 comprises 14 residues. Germline-derived CDR1 and CDR2 are MNHEY and SVGAGI. The V segment lost 7 bases and the J segment 2 bases; nucleotides outside the gene matches: 5. The CDR3: CASIASGSTDTQYF. The CDR3 nucleotides read TGTGCCAGCATTGCTAGCGGGTCCACAGATACGCAGTATTTT.

This clonotype was counted many times. V usage is TRBV25-1 and J usage is TRBJ2-3; 9 bases are shared with TRBD2. Germline V gene data show CDR1 as MGHDK and CDR2 as SYGVNS. Trimming at V came to 5 bases and at J to 1 base, leaving 7 bases not matched to a gene. The CDR3 contains 16 residues. DNA for the CDR3: TGTGCCAGCAGTCCCCTAGCTAGCGGGGGCACAGATACGCAGTATTTT. Translating gives CASSPLASGGTDTQYF.

This clonotype was detected many times. The chain employs TRBV20-1 and TRBJ2-1, with D perhaps assigned TRBD1 or TRBD2 (5 bases each). This CDR3 is 15 amino acids long. The V end was cut by 2 bases, the J end by 2 bases, with 13 bases between. The germline V gene encodes CDR1 DFQATT and CDR2 SNEGSKA (reference sequence). The CDR3 nucleotides read TGCAGTGCTAGACCTCCCGGGACGGCCTACAATGAGCAGTTCTTC. Protein sequence: CSARPPGTAYNEQFF.

This clonotype has only a few counts. The V and J genes are TRBV7-2 and TRBJ1-5; possible D gene TRBD1, 5 bases. Germline V lookup: CDR1 SGHTA, CDR2 FQGNSA. The CDR3 is 15 residues long. Trimming removed 0 bases from V and 5 bases from J, with 11 bases in between. The CDR3 region has the DNA TGTGCCAGCAGCTTAGCGTTGGGGGGTTATCAGCCCCAGCATTTT. This translates into CASSLALGGYQPQHF.